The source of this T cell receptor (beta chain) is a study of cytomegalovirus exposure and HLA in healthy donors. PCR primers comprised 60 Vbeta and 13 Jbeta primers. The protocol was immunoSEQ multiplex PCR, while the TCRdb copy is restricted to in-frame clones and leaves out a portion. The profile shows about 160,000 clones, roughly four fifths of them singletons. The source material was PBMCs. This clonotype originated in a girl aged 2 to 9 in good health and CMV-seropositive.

For the CDR3, the DNA is TGTGCCATCAGTGAGGGGGGGGCCGTACGCTCCTACGAGCAGTACTTC. This translates into CAISEGGAVRSYEQYF. J is TRBJ2-7 and V is TRBV10-3; weak D call: TRBD2 (7 bases). Trimming removed 2 bases from V and 0 bases from J, with 14 bases in between. The CDR3 loop spans 16 amino acids. Germline V gene data show CDR1 as ENHRY and CDR2 as SYGVKD.